The source of this TCR beta chain is a study of T cell responses to AZD1222 COVID-19 vaccine. TCRdb's table, derived via immunoSEQ multiplex PCR, lists solely in-frame clones and lacks some. The sample contains approximately 94,000 clones, about 88% of which appear only once. Of note for this clone: Its antigen is unknown.

Study conclusions and caveats: Repertoires were collected only later (after the peak T cell response had occurred).

The V end lost 5 bases, the J end lost 1 base, and 15 bases lay between the germline ends. Germline CDR1 reads LNHDA; CDR2 reads SQIVND (reference sequence). This CDR3 has 15 residues. The chain carries TRBV19 and TRBJ2-7; D possibly uses TRBD1 or TRBD2 (5 bases each). This TCR was recovered from an adult in good health. This sample comprised peripheral blood, obtained on day 0 of AZD1222 vaccination. The CDR3 bases are TGTGCCAGTAGTTCCCCCGGGACGGGATCCTACGAGCAGTACTTC. Translated: CASSSPGTGSYEQYF.